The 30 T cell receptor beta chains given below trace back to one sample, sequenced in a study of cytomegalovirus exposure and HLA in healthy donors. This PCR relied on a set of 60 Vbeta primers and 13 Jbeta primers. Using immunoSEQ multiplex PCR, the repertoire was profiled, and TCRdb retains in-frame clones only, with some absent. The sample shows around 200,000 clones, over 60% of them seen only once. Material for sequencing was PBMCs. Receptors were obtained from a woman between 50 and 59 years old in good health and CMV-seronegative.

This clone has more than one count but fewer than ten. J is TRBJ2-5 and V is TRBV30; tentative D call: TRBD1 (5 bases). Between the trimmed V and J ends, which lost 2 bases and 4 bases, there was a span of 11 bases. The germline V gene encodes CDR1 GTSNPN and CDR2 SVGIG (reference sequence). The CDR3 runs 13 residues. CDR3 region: CAWSQGSRETQYF. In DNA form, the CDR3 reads TGTGCCTGGAGTCAGGGTTCGAGAGAGACCCAGTACTTC.

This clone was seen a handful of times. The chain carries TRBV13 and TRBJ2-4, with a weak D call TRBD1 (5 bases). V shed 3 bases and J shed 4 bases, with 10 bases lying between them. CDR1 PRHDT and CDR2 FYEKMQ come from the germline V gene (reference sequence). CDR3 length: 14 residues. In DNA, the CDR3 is TGTGCCAGCAGCTTTGCACGGACAAAAAACATTCAGTACTTC. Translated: CASSFARTKNIQYF.

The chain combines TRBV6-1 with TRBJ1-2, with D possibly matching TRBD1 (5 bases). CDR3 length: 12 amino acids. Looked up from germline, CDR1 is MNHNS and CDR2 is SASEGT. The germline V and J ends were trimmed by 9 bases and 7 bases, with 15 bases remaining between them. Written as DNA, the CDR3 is TGTGCCAGTAAGAGGGGAGGGTTTGGCTACACCTTC. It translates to CASKRGGFGYTF.

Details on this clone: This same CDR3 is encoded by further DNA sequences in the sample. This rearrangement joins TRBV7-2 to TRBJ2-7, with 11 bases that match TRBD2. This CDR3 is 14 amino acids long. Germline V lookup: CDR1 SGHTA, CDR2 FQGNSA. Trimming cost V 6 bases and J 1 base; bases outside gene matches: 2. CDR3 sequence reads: CASSRTSGSYEQYF. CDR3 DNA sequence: TGTGCCAGCAGTCGGACTAGCGGGTCCTACGAGCAGTACTTC.

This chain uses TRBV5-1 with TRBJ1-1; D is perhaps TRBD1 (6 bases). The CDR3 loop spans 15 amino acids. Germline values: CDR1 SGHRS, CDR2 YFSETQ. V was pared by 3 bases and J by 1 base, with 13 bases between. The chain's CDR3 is CASSYETGRNTEAFF. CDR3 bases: TGCGCCAGCAGCTACGAGACAGGCCGGAACACTGAAGCTTTCTTT. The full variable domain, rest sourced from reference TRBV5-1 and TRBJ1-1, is KAGVTQTPRYLIKTRGQQVTLSCSPISGHRSVSWYQQTPGQGLQFLFEYFSETQRNKGNFPGRFSGRQFSNSRSEMNVSTLELGDSALYLCASSYETGRNTEAFFGQGTRLTVV.

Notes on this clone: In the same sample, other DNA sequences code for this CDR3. The CDR3 bases are TGTGCCAGCTCACCTACAGGGGGCGTCGGTGGCTACACCTTC. This gives the protein CASSPTGGVGGYTF. The V gene is TRBV18, the J gene TRBJ1-2; TRBD1 matches 9 bases. Trimming took 3 bases from V and 7 from J; bases not matched to a gene: 6. Germline CDR1 KGHSH, CDR2 LQKENI. The CDR3 has 14 residues.

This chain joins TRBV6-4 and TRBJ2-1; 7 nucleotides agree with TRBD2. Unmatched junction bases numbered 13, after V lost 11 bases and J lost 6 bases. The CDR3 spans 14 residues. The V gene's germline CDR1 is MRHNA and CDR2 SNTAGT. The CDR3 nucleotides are TGTGCCCGCCCGGTGGGTAGCGGGCCCAATGAGCAGTTCTTC. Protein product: CARPVGSGPNEQFF.

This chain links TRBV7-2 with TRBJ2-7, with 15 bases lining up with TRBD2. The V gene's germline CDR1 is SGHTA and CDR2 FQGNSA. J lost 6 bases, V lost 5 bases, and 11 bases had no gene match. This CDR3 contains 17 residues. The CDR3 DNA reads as TGTGCCAGCAGCCTCGGGACTAGCGGGGGGAGGTCGGGCGAGCAGTACTTC. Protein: CASSLGTSGGRSGEQYF.

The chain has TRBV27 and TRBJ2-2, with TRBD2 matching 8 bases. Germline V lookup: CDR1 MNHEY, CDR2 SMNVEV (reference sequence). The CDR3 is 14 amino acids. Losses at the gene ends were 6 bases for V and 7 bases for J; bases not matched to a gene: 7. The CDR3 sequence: CASSRRGAVGELFF. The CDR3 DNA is TGTGCCAGCAGCCGGCGGGGGGCCGTCGGGGAGCTGTTTTTT.

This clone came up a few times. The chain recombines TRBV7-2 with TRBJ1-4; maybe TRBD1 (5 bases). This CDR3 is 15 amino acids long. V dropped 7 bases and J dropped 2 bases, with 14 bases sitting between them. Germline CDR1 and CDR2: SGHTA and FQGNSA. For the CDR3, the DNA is TGTGCCAGCACCCGACTGGGGGGGACTAATGAAAAACTGTTTTTT. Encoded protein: CASTRLGGTNEKLFF.

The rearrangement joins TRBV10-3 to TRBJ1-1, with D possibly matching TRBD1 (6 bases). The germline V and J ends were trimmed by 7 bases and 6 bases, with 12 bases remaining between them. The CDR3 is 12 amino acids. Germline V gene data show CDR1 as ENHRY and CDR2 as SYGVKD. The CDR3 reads CAIMRGGSEAFF. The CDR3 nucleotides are TGTGCCATCATGAGGGGGGGTTCTGAAGCTTTCTTT.

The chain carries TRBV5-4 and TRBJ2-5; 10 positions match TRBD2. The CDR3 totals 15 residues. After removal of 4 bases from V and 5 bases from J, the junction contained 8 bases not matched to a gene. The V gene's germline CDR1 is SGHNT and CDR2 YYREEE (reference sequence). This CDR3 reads CASSGSGGVGETQYF. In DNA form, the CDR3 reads TGTGCCAGCAGCGGAAGCGGGGGGGTGGGGGAGACCCAGTACTTC.

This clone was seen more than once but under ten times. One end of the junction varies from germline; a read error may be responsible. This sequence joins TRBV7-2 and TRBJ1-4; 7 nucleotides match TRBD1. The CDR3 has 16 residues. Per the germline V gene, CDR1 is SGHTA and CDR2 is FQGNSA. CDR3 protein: CASSQGSGQSNEKLFF. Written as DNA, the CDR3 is TGCGCCAGCAGCCAAGGCTCGGGACAGTCTAATGAAAAACTGTTTTTT.

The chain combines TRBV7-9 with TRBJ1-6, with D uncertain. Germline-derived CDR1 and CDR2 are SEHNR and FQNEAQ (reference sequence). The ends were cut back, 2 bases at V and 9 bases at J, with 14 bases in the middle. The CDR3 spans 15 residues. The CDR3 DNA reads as TGTGCCAGCAGCTTACCTGGCGCGGGCGTTTCACCCCTCCACTTT. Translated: CASSLPGAGVSPLHF.

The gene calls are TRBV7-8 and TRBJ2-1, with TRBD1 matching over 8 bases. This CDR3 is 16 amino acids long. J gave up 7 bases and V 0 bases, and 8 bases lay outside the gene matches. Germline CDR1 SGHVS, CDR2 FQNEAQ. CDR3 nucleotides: TGTGCCAGCAGCTTAGCTTACCGGGACAGGAGAAATGAGCAGTTCTTC. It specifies CASSLAYRDRRNEQFF.

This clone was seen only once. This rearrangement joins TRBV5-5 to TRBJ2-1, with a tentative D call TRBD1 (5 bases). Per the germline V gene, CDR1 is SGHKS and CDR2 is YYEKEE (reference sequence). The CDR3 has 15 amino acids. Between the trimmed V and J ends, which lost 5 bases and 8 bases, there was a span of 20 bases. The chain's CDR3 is CASSPPGFRGYEQFF. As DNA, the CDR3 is TGTGCCAGCAGTCCGCCAGGATTTAGGGGATATGAGCAGTTCTTC.

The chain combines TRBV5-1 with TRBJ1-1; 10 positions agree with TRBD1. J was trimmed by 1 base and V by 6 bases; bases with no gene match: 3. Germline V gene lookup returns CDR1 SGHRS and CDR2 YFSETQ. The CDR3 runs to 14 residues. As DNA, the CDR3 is TGCGCCAGCACCCGGACAGGGGGGAACACTGAAGCTTTCTTT. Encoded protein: CASTRTGGNTEAFF. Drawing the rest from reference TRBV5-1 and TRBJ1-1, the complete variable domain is KAGVTQTPRYLIKTRGQQVTLSCSPISGHRSVSWYQQTPGQGLQFLFEYFSETQRNKGNFPGRFSGRQFSNSRSEMNVSTLELGDSALYLCASTRTGGNTEAFFGQGTRLTVV.

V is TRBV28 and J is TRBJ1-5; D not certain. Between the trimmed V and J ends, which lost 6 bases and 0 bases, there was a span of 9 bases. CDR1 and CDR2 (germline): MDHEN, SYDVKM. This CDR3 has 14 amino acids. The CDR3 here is CASSRFYSNQPQHF. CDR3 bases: TGTGCCAGCAGCAGGTTTTATAGCAATCAGCCCCAGCATTTT.

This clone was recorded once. CDR3 residues: CASSSISTGDTQYF. In DNA, the CDR3 is TGTGCCAGCAGCTCTATCAGCACGGGGGATACGCAGTATTTT. The gene calls are TRBV13 and TRBJ2-3, with a tentative D call TRBD2 (5 bases). V lost 4 bases to trimming and J lost 6 bases, with 14 bases between them. CDR1 and CDR2 (germline): PRHDT, FYEKMQ (reference sequence). The CDR3 is made up of 14 amino acids.

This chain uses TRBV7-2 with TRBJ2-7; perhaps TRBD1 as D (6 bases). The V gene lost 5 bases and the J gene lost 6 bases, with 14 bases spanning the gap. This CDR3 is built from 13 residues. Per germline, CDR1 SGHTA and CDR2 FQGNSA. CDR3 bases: TGTGCCAGCAGCGACCGACAGGCCCTCGAGCAGTACTTC. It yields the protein CASSDRQALEQYF. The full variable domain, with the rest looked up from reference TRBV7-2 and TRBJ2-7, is GAGVSQSPSNKVTEKGKDVELRCDPISGHTALYWYRQSLGQGLEFLIYFQGNSAPDKSGLPSDRFSAERTGGSVSTLTIQRTQQEDSAVYLCASSDRQALEQYFGPGTRLTVT.

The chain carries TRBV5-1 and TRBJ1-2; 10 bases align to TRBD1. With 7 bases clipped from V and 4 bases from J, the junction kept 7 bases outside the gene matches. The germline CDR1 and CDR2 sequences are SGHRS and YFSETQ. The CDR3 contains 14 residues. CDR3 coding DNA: TGCGCCAGCGCGACAGGGGGCGGAGGCTATGGCTACACCTTC. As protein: CASATGGGGYGYTF.

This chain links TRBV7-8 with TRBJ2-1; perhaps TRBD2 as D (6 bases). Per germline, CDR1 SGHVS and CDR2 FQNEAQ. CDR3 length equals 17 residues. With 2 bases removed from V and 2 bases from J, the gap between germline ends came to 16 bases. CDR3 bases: TGTGCCAGCAGCTTAAGCTTTATAGCGGTCCCCTACAATGAGCAGTTCTTC. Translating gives CASSLSFIAVPYNEQFF.

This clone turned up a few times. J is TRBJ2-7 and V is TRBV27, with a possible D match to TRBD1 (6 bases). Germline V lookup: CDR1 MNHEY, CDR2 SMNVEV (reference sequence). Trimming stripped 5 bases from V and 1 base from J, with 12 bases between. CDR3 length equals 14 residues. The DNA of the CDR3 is TGTGCCAGCAGTCCCAGGGGTAGATCCTACGAGCAGTACTTC. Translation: CASSPRGRSYEQYF.

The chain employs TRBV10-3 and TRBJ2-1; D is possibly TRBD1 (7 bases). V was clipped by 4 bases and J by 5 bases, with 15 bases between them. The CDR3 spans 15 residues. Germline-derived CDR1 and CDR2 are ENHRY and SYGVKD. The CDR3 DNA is TGTGCCATCAGTGGCGGGCAGGGGGGAGACAATGAGCAGTTCTTC. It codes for CAISGGQGGDNEQFF.

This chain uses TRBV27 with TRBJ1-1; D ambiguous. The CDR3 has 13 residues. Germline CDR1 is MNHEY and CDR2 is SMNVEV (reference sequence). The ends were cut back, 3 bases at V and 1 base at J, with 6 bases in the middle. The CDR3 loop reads CASSLAKNTEAFF. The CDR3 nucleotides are TGTGCCAGCAGTTTGGCAAAGAACACTGAAGCTTTCTTT.

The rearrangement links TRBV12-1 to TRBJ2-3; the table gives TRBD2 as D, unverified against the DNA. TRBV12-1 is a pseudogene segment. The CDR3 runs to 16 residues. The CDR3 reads CASSVPGGTITDTQYF. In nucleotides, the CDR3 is TGTGCCAGCAGCGTCCCGGGGGGGACTATTACAGATACGCAGTATTTT.

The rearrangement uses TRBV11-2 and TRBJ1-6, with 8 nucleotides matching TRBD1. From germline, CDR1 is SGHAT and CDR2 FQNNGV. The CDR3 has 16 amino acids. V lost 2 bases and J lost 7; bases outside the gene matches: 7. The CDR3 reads CASSLNSGGRNSPLHF. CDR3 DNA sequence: TGTGCCAGCAGCTTAAATTCAGGGGGCCGGAATTCACCCCTCCACTTT.

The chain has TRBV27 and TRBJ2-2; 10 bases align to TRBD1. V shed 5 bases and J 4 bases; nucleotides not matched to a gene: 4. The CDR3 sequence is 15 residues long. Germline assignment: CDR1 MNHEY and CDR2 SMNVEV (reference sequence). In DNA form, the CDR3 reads TGTGCCAGCAGTCCGGACAGGGGGGGCACCGGGGAGCTGTTTTTT. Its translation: CASSPDRGGTGELFF.

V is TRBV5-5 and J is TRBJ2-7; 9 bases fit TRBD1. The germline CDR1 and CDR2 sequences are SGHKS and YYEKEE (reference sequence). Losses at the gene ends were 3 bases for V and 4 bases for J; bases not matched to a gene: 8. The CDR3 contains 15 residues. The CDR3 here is CASSSTGTGMYEQYF. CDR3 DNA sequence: TGTGCCAGCAGCTCAACCGGGACAGGGATGTACGAGCAGTACTTC. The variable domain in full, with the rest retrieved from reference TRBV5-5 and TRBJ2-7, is DAGVTQSPTHLIKTRGQQVTLRCSPISGHKSVSWYQQVLGQGPQFIFQYYEKEERGRGNFPDRFSARQFPNYSSELNVNALLLGDSALYLCASSSTGTGMYEQYFGPGTRLTVT.

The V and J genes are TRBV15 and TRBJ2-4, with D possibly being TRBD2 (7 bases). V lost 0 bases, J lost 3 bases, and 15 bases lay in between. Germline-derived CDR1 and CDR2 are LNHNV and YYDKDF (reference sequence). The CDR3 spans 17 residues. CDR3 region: CATSRENRGAVKNIQYF. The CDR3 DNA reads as TGTGCCACCAGCAGAGAGAATCGGGGGGCGGTCAAAAACATTCAGTACTTC.